These T cell receptor beta chains were read from a single sample in a study of blood T cell repertoires in COVID-19. Generated by immunoSEQ multiplex PCR, the TCRdb table keeps only in-frame clones and is missing some. The table lists under 100,000 clones, 75% to 95% of them singletons. Specimen: peripheral blood. Receptors were obtained from a man over 45 with acute or convalescent COVID-19. CDR3s include the opening cysteine and the closing phenylalanine or tryptophan. Fields, in order: V gene, J gene, D gene, CDR3 DNA, CDR3 protein. The D gene is left open where the match is weak.

TRBV19	TRBJ1-2	TRBD1	TGTGCCAGTAGTACCCCAGGGGGCTCTGTAGGCTACACCTTC	CASSTPGGSVGYTF
TRBV13	TRBJ2-1	TRBD2	TGTGCCAGCAGCCGTAAAAGCCACTCCCTAGCGGACAATGAGCAGTTCTTC	CASSRKSHSLADNEQFF
TRBV7-9	TRBJ1-1	-	TGTGCCAGCAGCTTATCCAGGAACACTGAAGCTTTCTTT	CASSLSRNTEAFF
TRBV5-4	TRBJ1-1	-	TGTGCCAGCACCTCGAAGCAGGGGTACACTGAAGCTTTCTTT	CASTSKQGYTEAFF
TRBV15	TRBJ2-3	TRBD1	TGTGCCACCAGCAGAGATGGGGGACAGGGAAGCACAGATACGCAGTATTTT	CATSRDGGQGSTDTQYF
TRBV5-6	TRBJ1-2	-	TGTGCCAGCAGCTTGCCTTCCCAGGGCAACTATGGCTACACCTTC	CASSLPSQGNYGYTF
TRBV23-1	TRBJ1-2	-	TGCGCCAGCAGCCTCACGGTAGGATCTCTAGCTAACTATGGCTACACCTTC	CASSLTVGSLANYGYTF
TRBV18	TRBJ1-1	-	TGTGCCAGCTCACCTCGCCCGCCGGGAGCACCAGGACTTTTTAACACTGAAGCTTTCTTT	CASSPRPPGAPGLFNTEAFF
TRBV2	TRBJ2-3	TRBD2	TGTGCCAGCACTGACGGGACTAGCCGACTAACAGATACGCAGTATTTT	CASTDGTSRLTDTQYF
TRBV5-1	TRBJ2-1	TRBD1	TGCGCCAGCAGCTTGGCCCGAGGACAGGGAGTCAATGAGCAGTTCTTC	CASSLARGQGVNEQFF
TRBV29-1	TRBJ1-1	-	TGCAGCGTTGAAATGGGGGGGACGGTCCTGAACACTGAAGCTTTCTTT	CSVEMGGTVLNTEAFF